These T cell receptor beta chains were read from a single sample in a study of PD-L1 blockade in urothelial cancer. Data came from immunoSEQ multiplex PCR; TCRdb stores just in-frame clones and leaves some out. This table holds approximately 110,000 clones, approximately 85% found once. The starting material was PBMCs, obtained around atezolizumab (anti-PD-L1) treatment. These receptors all stem from a middle-aged man with urothelial cancer. Both conserved end residues are part of each CDR3. The D gene is left open where the match is weak. Clone sizes are given selectively: once, few, many, or a class where the clone is expanded.

TRBV19	.	.	TRBJ1-2	TGTGCCAGTAGTATGGGCAAGACAGGTCCTAACTATGGCTACACCTTC	CASSMGKTGPNYGYTF
TRBV28	.	.	TRBJ1-4	TGTGCCAGCAGTTTAAGAGGTGACGGAAAACTGTTTTTT	CASSLRGDGKLFF
TRBV28	.	.	TRBJ2-7	TGTGCCAGCAGTCCAGACAGTTCCTACGAGCAGTACTTC	CASSPDSSYEQYF
TRBV10-3	.	TRBD1	TRBJ2-7	TGTGCCATCAGTGAGGGACAGGGGTTCCCCTACGAGCAGTACTTC	CAISEGQGFPYEQYF
TRBV5-1	many	TRBD2	TRBJ2-7	TGCGCCAGCAGCTTGAGCGGGGTGCGAAACGAGCAGTACTTC	CASSLSGVRNEQYF
TRBV25-1	.	TRBD1	TRBJ1-2	TGTGCCAGCAGTGTGACAGGGGCTAACTATGGCTACACCTTC	CASSVTGANYGYTF
TRBV9	.	.	TRBJ2-2	TGTGCCAGCAGCGTAGGGACAGTGAACACCGGGGAGCTGTTTTTT	CASSVGTVNTGELFF
TRBV14	.	TRBD2	TRBJ2-3	TGTGCCAGCAGCCAAGTGGGGTTGGTAGCGGGAAGAACAGATACGCAGTATTTT	CASSQVGLVAGRTDTQYF
TRBV11-1	.	.	TRBJ1-1	TGTGCCAGCAGCGTAACAGGGAACCCAGAAGCTTTCTTT	CASSVTGNPEAFF
TRBV19	.	TRBD2	TRBJ2-1	TGTGCCAGTAGTAGAATCGAGCGGGAGGGCCTGGGCAATGAGCAGTTCTTC	CASSRIEREGLGNEQFF
TRBV28	.	.	TRBJ1-6	TGTGCCAGCAGGGTGAGCCCGGAGTTGTCTAATTCACCCCTCCACTTT	CASRVSPELSNSPLHF
TRBV19	.	TRBD1	TRBJ2-5	TGTGCCAGTAGTCCTTGGGACAGTCGGGAGACCCAGTACTTC	CASSPWDSRETQYF
TRBV11-2	.	TRBD2	TRBJ2-5	TGTGCCAGCAGCTTAAATGTGGTTCTAGCGGGGAGGAGGGAGACCCAGTACTTC	CASSLNVVLAGRRETQYF
TRBV5-1	.	.	TRBJ2-5	TGCGCCAGCAGCCTCCAAGAGACCCAGTACTTC	CASSLQETQYF
TRBV6-1	.	.	TRBJ1-6	TGTGCCAGCAGGGCTACCGGAGGATCACCCCTCCACTTT	CASRATGGSPLHF
TRBV28	.	.	TRBJ2-5	TGTGCCAGCAGTTTATGGGGGGGGCAGACGCAAGAGACCCAGTACTTC	CASSLWGGQTQETQYF
TRBV7-7	.	.	TRBJ2-5	TGTGCTAGCAGCAGCGGTCGGGGGGCAATTGGGACCCAGTACTTC	CASSSGRGAIGTQYF
TRBV27	.	TRBD1	TRBJ2-7	TGTGCCAGCAGTTTATATCAGGGGGCTGGGGAGCAGTACTTC	CASSLYQGAGEQYF
TRBV30	.	.	TRBJ2-1	TGTGCCTGGAGTGATCAGGGTTTAACCTACAATGAGCAGTTCTTC	CAWSDQGLTYNEQFF
TRBV18	.	TRBD2	TRBJ2-5	TGTGCCAGCTCACCCGTACTAGCGGAAGATAAAAGAGGGACCCAGTACTTC	CASSPVLAEDKRGTQYF
TRBV14	once	.	TRBJ1-4	TGTGCCAGCAGCCAAGACAGTCGGGGATTTGGAAAACTGTTTTTT	CASSQDSRGFGKLFF
TRBV6-5	.	TRBD1	TRBJ1-5	TGTGCCAGCAGTTACTCGAAACAGGGGAACAATCAGCCCCAGCATTTT	CASSYSKQGNNQPQHF
TRBV11-2	.	TRBD2	TRBJ2-7	TGTGCCAGCAGCTTAGCTGGTAGCGGGAGCCATAGGACCTACGAGCAGTACTTC	CASSLAGSGSHRTYEQYF
TRBV4-1	.	TRBD1	TRBJ1-2	TGCGCCAGCAGCCAAGAGGGACAGGGGCTGAGGAATGGCTACACCTTC	CASSQEGQGLRNGYTF
TRBV6-1	.	TRBD1	TRBJ1-5	TGTGCCAGCAAAGGGACAGGGGTTAGCAATCAGCCCCAGCATTTT	CASKGTGVSNQPQHF
TRBV29-1	.	.	TRBJ2-7	TGCAGCGTTGAATTGGAGGGACCGTCCTACGAGCAGTACTTC	CSVELEGPSYEQYF
TRBV5-1	.	.	TRBJ1-3	TGCGCCAGCAGCTTAACAGAACCCACTGGAAACACCATATATTTT	CASSLTEPTGNTIYF
TRBV19	.	TRBD1	TRBJ1-2	TGTGCCAGTAGGACAACCGGGACAGGGGGCCTCTATGGCTACACCTTC	CASRTTGTGGLYGYTF
TRBV10-1	.	TRBD2	TRBJ2-5	TGCGCCACCAACCCGGAGGGGCTAGCGGAGGCGATAGAGACCCAGTACTTC	CATNPEGLAEAIETQYF
TRBV7-9	.	.	TRBJ1-2	TGTGCCAGCAGATCTAGTGGGCCGGAGGATGGCTACACCTTC	CASRSSGPEDGYTF
TRBV13	.	TRBD1	TRBJ2-3	TGTGCCAGCAGCACTCCTGAGGGGGCGAACACAGATACGCAGTATTTT	CASSTPEGANTDTQYF
TRBV28	.	.	TRBJ1-1	TGTACGGCTTCGAGTAGGGGGAACACTGAAGCTTTCTTT	CTASSRGNTEAFF
TRBV4-1	.	.	TRBJ2-3	TGCGCCAGCAGCCAAGATTTTTTTCGGGGACAAAACACAGATACGCAGTATTTT	CASSQDFFRGQNTDTQYF
TRBV5-4	.	.	TRBJ1-2	TGTGCCAGCAGCTTGGGGACCGGGGGCTATGGCTACACCTTC	CASSLGTGGYGYTF
TRBV7-8	.	TRBD2	TRBJ2-1	TGTGCCAGCAGCTGGGTTAGCGGGAGGCCCTACAATGAGCAGTTCTTC	CASSWVSGRPYNEQFF
TRBV7-3	.	TRBD1	TRBJ2-7	TGTGCCAGCAGCCGCGACAGGGGAGCCGGCGAGCAGTACTTC	CASSRDRGAGEQYF
TRBV4-2	.	TRBD2	TRBJ2-1	TGTGCCAGCAGCCAAGTTCTAGCGGGAGCCGGCTACAATGAGCAGTTCTTC	CASSQVLAGAGYNEQFF
TRBV5-1	.	.	TRBJ2-2	TGCGCCAGCAGCTTGCAGCGGACTAACACCGGGGAGCTGTTTTTT	CASSLQRTNTGELFF
TRBV2	few	TRBD2	TRBJ2-3	TGTGCCAGCGCGGGAGGACTAGCGGGAAGCACAGATACGCAGTATTTT	CASAGGLAGSTDTQYF
TRBV2	once	.	TRBJ2-5	TGTGCCAGCAGTGATCAGGGGTGGGAGACCCAGTACTTC	CASSDQGWETQYF
TRBV27	.	.	TRBJ1-1	TGTGCCAGCAGTTTGACGGCGGGGCACACTGAAGCTTTCTTT	CASSLTAGHTEAFF
TRBV19	.	.	TRBJ1-2	TGTGCCAGTAGGAATGCAGGGGATGTCTTTTTCTACACCTTC	CASRNAGDVFFYTF
TRBV7-9	.	TRBD1	TRBJ2-5	TGTGCCAGCAGCAAAAGGGACAGGGGAAGGTCAGAGACCCAGTACTTC	CASSKRDRGRSETQYF
TRBV2	.	.	TRBJ1-1	TGTGCCAGTGCCATAGGTTCGTCCAGGGGAGCTTTCTTT	CASAIGSSRGAFF
TRBV5-1	many	.	TRBJ2-5	TGCGCCAGCAGCCTGGAGGCAGGGTCGGTTCGCCAAGAGACCCAGTACTTC	CASSLEAGSVRQETQYF
TRBV11-2	.	TRBD2	TRBJ2-7	TGTGCCAGCAGCCCTTTAGCGGGAGACTCCTACGAGCAGTACTTC	CASSPLAGDSYEQYF